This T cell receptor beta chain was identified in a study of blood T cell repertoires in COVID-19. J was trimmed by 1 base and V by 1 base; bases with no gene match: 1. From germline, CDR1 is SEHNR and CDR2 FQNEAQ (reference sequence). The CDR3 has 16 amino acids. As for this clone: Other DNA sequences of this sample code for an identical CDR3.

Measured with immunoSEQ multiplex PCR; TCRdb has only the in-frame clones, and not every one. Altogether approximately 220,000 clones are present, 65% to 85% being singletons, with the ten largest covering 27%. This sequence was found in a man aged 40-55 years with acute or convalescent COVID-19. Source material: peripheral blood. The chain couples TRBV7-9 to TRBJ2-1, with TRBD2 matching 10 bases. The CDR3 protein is CASSLGSGGSYNEQFF. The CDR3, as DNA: TGTGCCAGCAGCTTAGGTAGCGGGGGGTCCTACAATGAGCAGTTCTTC.